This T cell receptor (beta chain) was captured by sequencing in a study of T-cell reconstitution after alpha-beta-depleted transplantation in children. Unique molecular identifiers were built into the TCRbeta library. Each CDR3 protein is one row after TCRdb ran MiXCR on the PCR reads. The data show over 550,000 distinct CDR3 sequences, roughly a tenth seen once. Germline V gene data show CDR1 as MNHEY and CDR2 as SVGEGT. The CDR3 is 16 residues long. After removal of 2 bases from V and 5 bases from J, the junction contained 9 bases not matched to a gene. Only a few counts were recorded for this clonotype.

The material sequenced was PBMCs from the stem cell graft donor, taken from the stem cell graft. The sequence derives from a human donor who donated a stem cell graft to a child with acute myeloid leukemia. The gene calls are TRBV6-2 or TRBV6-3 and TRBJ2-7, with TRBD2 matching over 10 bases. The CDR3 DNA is TGTGCCAGCAGTTACGGGCCTAGCGGGAGACTCGACGAGCAGTACTTC. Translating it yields CASSYGPSGRLDEQYF.